This TCR beta chain was obtained from a study of CXCR3-negative and CXCR3-positive naive CD8 T cells. Study outcomes and limitations: Greater hydrophobicity was found in TRB CDR3s of CXCR3-positive naive cells than of CXCR3-negative naive cells. Each naive subset displayed comparably high diversity, whereas memory CD8+ cells displayed much lower diversity. Between one naive subset and the other, surface CD5 was comparable, and TCR strength was inferred from TRB CDR3 properties. Similar TRBV-TRBJ usage characterized naive CXCR3-negative and CXCR3-positive cells; memory cells differed.

CDR3 length equals 13 residues. Germline CDR1 SQVTM, CDR2 ANQGSEA. The libraries of TRB cDNA were constructed through 5' RACE using UMI labels. Using the 5' RACE reads, TCRdb records one entry per CDR3 protein without DNA. The sample has about 90,000 distinct CDR3 sequences. 300,000 cells per CD8+ T cell subset were flow-sorted in triplicate. Regarding this clonotype: The antigen is unknown.

The sequence was obtained from a human donor in good health. Some clones in this sample may be carry-over from other donors' samples. V is TRBV29-1 and J is TRBJ1-1; TCRdb proposes TRBD1, but this gene call is untestable without DNA. Material for sequencing was naive CXCR3+ CD8+ T cells from blood. Subset defined: CD45RO-CCR7+CD27+CD95- naive CD8+ T cells expressing CXCR3 (TNR3+). CDR3 amino acids: CSVVVQGNTEAFF.